A single sample gave rise to the 5 T cell receptor beta chains below, sequenced in a study of OX40 agonist ivuxolimab in advanced cancers. Some clones are missing from TCRdb's copy, which holds only in-frame ones; the method was immunoSEQ multiplex PCR. This repertoire shows roughly 48,000 clones, roughly 80% found once; its top ten account for 0.95% to 1.2%. The sequencing here drew on CD4+ or CD8+ T cells sorted from blood, taken in a trial of the OX40 agonist ivuxolimab. The origin of the receptors is an adult with an advanced solid tumor such as melanoma, head and neck, liver or kidney cancer.

This clone showed up just a few times. The V call is TRBV6-5, the J call TRBJ2-2, with D perhaps TRBD2 (7 bases). The CDR3 totals 16 residues. Germline V gene sequence: CDR1 MNHEY, CDR2 SVGAGI. Trimming took off 0 bases at V and 6 bases at J, with 14 bases between the two ends. CDR3 in DNA: TGTGCCAGCAGTTACTCAGTTCTAGGGGGGGCCGGGGAGCTGTTTTTT. The encoded protein is CASSYSVLGGAGELFF.

This clone was observed a single time. J is TRBJ1-1 and V is TRBV4-1; D uncertain. From germline, CDR1 is MGHRA and CDR2 YSYEKL. Trimming pared 4 bases from V and 0 bases from J, leaving 12 bases between. The CDR3 sequence is 15 residues long. The CDR3 coding sequence is TGCGCCAGCAGCCCTCGTCAGGCCATGAACACTGAAGCTTTCTTT. Protein product: CASSPRQAMNTEAFF.

This chain uses TRBV19 with TRBJ2-5; 10 bases are shared with TRBD2. The CDR3 totals 14 residues. J gave up 4 bases and V 7 bases, and 6 bases lay outside the gene matches. Germline CDR1 and CDR2: LNHDA and SQIVND (reference sequence). CDR3 sequence reads: CASTTSGIAETQYF. The DNA of the CDR3 is TGTGCCAGTACCACTAGCGGGATAGCAGAGACCCAGTACTTC.

The chain links TRBV4-1 to TRBJ2-5; no clear D gene. Germline CDR1 reads MGHRA; CDR2 reads YSYEKL. The CDR3 extends over 12 amino acids. V was trimmed by 1 base and J by 7 bases, leaving 7 bases between them. In DNA form, the CDR3 reads TGCGCCAGCAGCCAAGTGCGCGGGACCCAGTACTTC. Its translation is CASSQVRGTQYF.

The sample holds a few counts of this clone. The rearrangement joins TRBV12-5 to TRBJ2-1, with a weak D call TRBD2 (6 bases). There are 13 residues in the CDR3. The germline CDR1 and CDR2 sequences are LGHNT and FRNRAP. V lost 3 bases and J lost 6, with 9 bases in between. CDR3 in DNA: TGTGCTAGTGGTTTCCTGGGGGGCAATGAGCAGTTCTTC. This encodes CASGFLGGNEQFF.